The 21 T cell receptor beta chains listed next were all sequenced from one sample in a study of T-cell memory formation after mild COVID-19. TCRdb itself ran the 5' RACE reads through MiXCR, one entry per CDR3 protein. The sample consists of 250,000 to 350,000 distinct CDR3 sequences, roughly 21% of them appearing once. The sequencing input was PBMCs or a T cell subset sorted from them (not recorded which). These receptors came from a man between 18 and 29 years old who had mild COVID-19 (a few samples of this study predate the infection). Cell type and time point are not known.

This clonotype has more than one count but fewer than ten. The V gene is TRBV4-3, the J gene TRBJ2-3, with 9 positions matching TRBD2. The CDR3 extends over 18 amino acids. V trimming: 1 base; J trimming: 4 bases; junction bases outside the gene matches: 12. The V gene's germline CDR1 is LGHNA and CDR2 YSLEER. As DNA, the CDR3 is TGCGCCAGCAGCCAAGCTATAGCGGGGGATAATTGGGCAGATACGCAGTATTTT. Encoded protein: CASSQAIAGDNWADTQYF.

This clonotype turned up a few times. The chain couples TRBV5-1 to TRBJ2-3, with 9 bases fitting TRBD2. The germline CDR1 and CDR2 sequences are SGHRS and YFSETQ. This CDR3 has 15 residues. The ends lost 3 bases at V and 0 bases at J; junction bases unmatched: 2. The CDR3 sequence: CASSSSGGSTDTQYF. Here the CDR3 DNA reads TGCGCCAGCAGCTCGAGCGGGGGGAGCACAGATACGCAGTATTTT.

Only a few counts were recorded for this clonotype. This chain uses TRBV29-1 with TRBJ2-2; 7 positions agree with TRBD2. V dropped 5 bases and J dropped 3; count of bases not matched to a gene: 6. Germline CDR1 SQVTM, CDR2 ANQGSEA. This CDR3 is built from 14 residues. The CDR3 protein is CSVMSGVYTGELFF. The CDR3 nucleotides are TGCAGCGTTATGAGCGGGGTTTACACCGGGGAGCTGTTTTTT.

There are a few counts of this clonotype. The genes are TRBV3-1 and TRBJ2-1, with 10 bases identical to TRBD2. The CDR3 runs 15 residues. CDR1 is LGHDT and CDR2 is YNNKEL in the germline V gene (reference sequence). V lost 2 bases and J lost 4; bases outside the gene matches: 2. For the CDR3, the DNA is TGTGCCAGCAGCCAATTAGCGGGGGGATACAATGAGCAGTTCTTC. It encodes CASSQLAGGYNEQFF.

This chain joins TRBV27 and TRBJ1-2; 7 nucleotides align to TRBD1. Germline V gives CDR1 MNHEY, CDR2 SMNVEV (reference sequence). CDR3 length equals 13 residues. The V segment lost 2 bases and the J segment 6 bases; nucleotides outside the gene matches: 3. CDR3 nucleotide sequence: TGTGCCAGCAGTTTAGACAGGGAGGATGGCTACACCTTC. It specifies CASSLDREDGYTF.

The gene calls are TRBV20-1 and TRBJ2-7; 9 positions match TRBD1. J was trimmed by 2 bases and V by 8 bases; bases with no gene match: 10. CDR3 length: 14 residues. CDR1 and CDR2 from the germline V gene are DFQATT and SNEGSKA (reference sequence). CDR3 nucleotides: TGCAGTTTGACAGGGGGAGGGAGCACCTACGAGCAGTACGTC. Translating gives CSLTGGGSTYEQYV.

The chain links TRBV7-9 to TRBJ2-3; D gene uncertain. The CDR3 runs 14 residues. Trimming stripped 5 bases from V and 1 base from J, with 10 bases between. Germline CDR1 is SEHNR and CDR2 is FQNEAQ (reference sequence). CDR3 coding DNA: TGTGCCAGCAGCACCGGAGTGGGCACAGATACGCAGTATTTT. Translated, it gives CASSTGVGTDTQYF.

This clonotype came up a few times. V usage is TRBV9 and J usage is TRBJ1-1; a possible D gene is TRBD1 (5 bases). Germline V gives CDR1 SGDLS, CDR2 YYNGEE. This CDR3 contains 14 residues. V was pared by 3 bases and J by 1 base, with 10 bases between. The CDR3 loop reads CASSEGRRNTEAFF. CDR3 sequence (DNA): TGTGCCAGCAGCGAGGGACGGAGGAACACTGAAGCTTTCTTT.

This clonotype has a handful of counts. This rearrangement joins TRBV24-1 to TRBJ2-7; the D gene is possibly TRBD1 (5 bases). With 1 base removed from V and 3 bases from J, the gap between germline ends came to 9 bases. The CDR3 contains 14 residues. Germline V lookup: CDR1 KGHDR, CDR2 SFDVKD. The CDR3 here is CATSDFAGNYEQYF. For the CDR3, the DNA is TGTGCCACCAGTGATTTTGCAGGGAACTACGAGCAGTACTTC.

The table lists this clonotype with a few counts. The gene calls are TRBV25-1 and TRBJ2-7; 13 bases are shared with TRBD2. Germline lookup yields CDR1 MGHDK and CDR2 SYGVNS. Trimming took 1 base from V and 3 from J; bases not matched to a gene: 9. The CDR3 contains 18 residues. The CDR3 DNA follows: TGTGCCAGCAGTGAATTTGGAGGGACTAGCGGGGTTAACTACGAGCAGTACTTC. It codes for CASSEFGGTSGVNYEQYF.

This clonotype was counted only a few times. This chain links TRBV28 with TRBJ1-2; the D gene is possibly TRBD1 (6 bases). The CDR3 consists of 14 residues. Trimming shortened V by 5 bases and J by 3 bases, and 13 bases separated the two germline ends. Germline lookup yields CDR1 MDHEN and CDR2 SYDVKM. The DNA for the CDR3 is TGTGCCAGCAGTCCTATCCAGGGGCACTATGGCTACACCTTC. Amino acids: CASSPIQGHYGYTF.

A note on this clonotype: A junction end diverges from the germline sequence, so it may reflect a read error. As DNA, the CDR3 is TGCAGTGCGATGTCTGGGGCCTACGTCCTGACTTTC. Its translation is CSAMSGAYVLTF. The V call is TRBV20-1, the J call TRBJ2-6; possibly TRBD1 for D (5 bases). CDR3 length: 12 amino acids. Germline-derived CDR1 and CDR2 are DFQATT and SNEGSKA (reference sequence).

The table lists this clonotype with a few counts. The chain recombines TRBV29-1 with TRBJ2-3, with D unresolved. V was trimmed by 1 base and J by 2 bases, leaving 13 bases between them. The germline gives CDR1 SQVTM, CDR2 ANQGSEA. This CDR3 has 15 amino acids. DNA for the CDR3: TGCAGCGTTGAAGGTTCCGCGCCAATCACAGATACGCAGTATTTT. This gives the protein CSVEGSAPITDTQYF.

This clonotype has just a few counts. This chain connects TRBV6-5 to TRBJ2-2; D might be TRBD1 or TRBD2, each matching 6 bases. Germline CDR1 is MNHEY and CDR2 is SVGAGI. This CDR3 has 15 amino acids. The V end was cut by 5 bases, the J end by 4 bases, with 14 bases between. CDR3 in amino acids: CASSPPGARTGELFF. In DNA form, the CDR3 reads TGTGCCAGCAGTCCCCCGGGGGCGCGCACCGGGGAGCTGTTTTTT.

This clonotype was observed a handful of times. The rearrangement uses TRBV5-6 and TRBJ1-5, with TRBD1 as a possible D gene (6 bases). Per germline, CDR1 SGHDT and CDR2 YYEEEE. V dropped 4 bases and J dropped 4 bases, with 9 bases sitting between them. This CDR3 is built from 13 residues. CDR3 DNA sequence: TGTGCCAGCAGCGCTACAGGGAATCAGCCCCAGCATTTT. Translating it yields CASSATGNQPQHF.

Comment on this clonotype: Germline and junction disagree at one end, which may indicate a read error. This sequence joins TRBV7-7 and TRBJ2-5; TRBD1 agrees at 9 bases. Germline CDR1 is SSHAT and CDR2 is FNYEAQ (reference sequence). CDR3 length: 14 residues. CDR3 DNA sequence: TGTGCTAGCAGCCGGGACAGGGCCATAGAGACCCAGTACTTC. It translates to CASSRDRAIETQYF.

CDR3 sequence: CASSVRGGEPQHF. CDR3 sequence (DNA): TGTGCCAGCAGCGTCAGGGGGGGCGAGCCCCAGCATTTT. The chain is built from TRBV9 and TRBJ1-5, with 7 bases matching TRBD1. Germline trimming cut 2 bases from V and 8 bases from J; bases unmatched to any gene: 4. The CDR3 totals 13 residues. CDR1 is SGDLS, CDR2 YYNGEE, per germline.

The chain carries TRBV4-3 and TRBJ2-1, with 10 positions matching TRBD2. This CDR3 contains 16 residues. Germline lookup yields CDR1 LGHNA and CDR2 YSLEER. The junction had 6 bases not matched to a gene; V was cut back by 0 bases and J by 7 bases. For the CDR3, the DNA is TGCGCCAGCAGCCAAGAAGGGCTAGCGGGGGATAATGAGCAGTTCTTC. Its protein is CASSQEGLAGDNEQFF.

This chain uses TRBV20-1 with TRBJ2-5; D might be TRBD2 (6 bases). The ends were cut back, 4 bases at V and 4 bases at J, with 10 bases in the middle. Per germline, CDR1 DFQATT and CDR2 SNEGSKA (reference sequence). The CDR3 sequence is 12 residues long. In DNA form, the CDR3 reads TGCAGTGCTATAGAGGAGGGAGAGACCCAGTACTTC. Translated, it gives CSAIEEGETQYF.

The rearrangement uses TRBV12-3 or TRBV12-4 and TRBJ1-1; D is perhaps TRBD1 (6 bases). This CDR3 comprises 15 residues. V was cut by 2 bases and J by 0 bases, with 10 bases left in between. CDR3 coding DNA: TGTGCCAGCAGTTTAACAGACAGGCTGAACACTGAAGCTTTCTTT. It is translated as CASSLTDRLNTEAFF.

This clonotype turned up a few times. The gene calls are TRBV6-4 and TRBJ2-1, with 7 nucleotides matching TRBD1. V gave up 4 bases and J gave up 5 bases; unmatched junction bases: 5. The CDR3 extends over 14 amino acids. Germline assignment: CDR1 MRHNA and CDR2 SNTAGT. The CDR3 region has the DNA TGTGCCAGCAGTGTGCAGGGGGACGACAATGAGCAGTTCTTC. Translated, it gives CASSVQGDDNEQFF.